The rows below give T cell receptor beta chains drawn from one sample of a study of T cell responses to AZD1222 COVID-19 vaccine. This table comes from immunoSEQ multiplex PCR, and its TCRdb copy is limited to in-frame clones, with some not included. The sample shows around 110,000 clones, more than 85% of them seen only once. Material: peripheral blood, obtained on day 0 of AZD1222 vaccination. The receptors come from an adult in good health. CDR3s include the opening cysteine and the closing phenylalanine or tryptophan. The D gene is left open where the match is weak. Only part of the rows carry a size: once, few, many, or a class if the clone is expanded.

TRBV29-1,.,TRBJ2-3,.,CSVGNRLGTTDTQYF,TGCAGCGTTGGGAACAGGCTGGGGACCACAGATACGCAGTATTTT
TRBV7-9,.,TRBJ1-1,.,CASSLSGAEAFF,TGTGCCAGCAGCTTATCGGGGGCTGAAGCTTTCTTT
TRBV27,.,TRBJ1-1,once,CASSLGRGMVNTEAFF,TGTGCCAGCAGTTTAGGTCGGGGGATGGTGAACACTGAAGCTTTCTTT
TRBV7-9,.,TRBJ2-1,once,CASRWTTGPTEQFF,TGTGCCAGCAGATGGACAACAGGGCCCACTGAGCAGTTCTTC
TRBV4-2,TRBD1,TRBJ2-2,.,CASCKDRVACRELFF,TGTGCCAGCTGTAAGGACAGGGTGGCGTGCCGGGAGCTGTTTTTT
TRBV6-1,TRBD2,TRBJ2-1,.,CASRENQGLAYNEQFF,TGTGCCAGCAGGGAAAACCAGGGACTAGCCTACAATGAGCAGTTCTTC
TRBV4-2,TRBD2,TRBJ2-3,.,CASSQDIGRGITDTQYF,TGTGCCAGCAGCCAAGATATAGGGCGGGGGATCACAGATACGCAGTATTTT
TRBV29-1,.,TRBJ1-2,.,CSVVPRDYGYTF,TGCAGCGTTGTACCCAGGGACTATGGCTACACCTTC
TRBV27,.,TRBJ2-6,.,CASSSAGAGANVLTF,TGTGCCAGCAGTTCGGCGGGGGCCGGGGCCAACGTCCTGACTTTC
TRBV9,TRBD1,TRBJ2-1,.,CASSAQGAPYNEQFF,TGTGCCAGCAGCGCACAGGGGGCCCCCTACAATGAGCAGTTCTTC
TRBV28,.,TRBJ1-5,few,CASSLAGDVGQPQHF,TGTGCCAGCAGTTTAGCAGGGGATGTCGGTCAGCCCCAGCATTTT
TRBV28,.,TRBJ1-1,few,CASSLTRTEAFF,TGTGCCAGCAGCCTTACTCGCACTGAAGCTTTCTTT
TRBV27,.,TRBJ1-5,.,CASSLRPTGNSNQPQHF,TGTGCCAGCAGTTTACGCCCCACAGGAAACAGCAATCAGCCCCAGCATTTT
TRBV5-1,.,TRBJ2-7,once,CASSLVANYEQYF,TGCGCCAGCAGCTTGGTGGCCAACTACGAGCAGTACTTC
TRBV7-2,.,TRBJ1-2,.,CASSLGWGRESGYTF,TGTGCCAGCAGCTTAGGGTGGGGTCGCGAATCTGGCTACACCTTC
TRBV4-1,.,TRBJ1-5,.,CASSPQWAKRYQPQHF,TGCGCCAGCAGTCCCCAGTGGGCAAAACGATATCAGCCCCAGCATTTT
TRBV4-1,.,TRBJ2-7,.,CASSQDGSDYEQYF,TGCGCCAGCAGCCAAGACGGAAGTGACTACGAGCAGTACTTC
TRBV28,.,TRBJ1-5,.,CASTLPRQQPQHF,TGTGCCAGCACTCTACCCCGTCAACAGCCCCAGCATTTT
TRBV4-2,.,TRBJ1-1,.,CASSVEGVNTEAFF,TGTGCCAGCAGCGTGGAGGGGGTGAACACTGAAGCTTTCTTT
TRBV7-8,.,TRBJ1-2,.,CASSSTSRNYGYTF,TGTGCCAGCAGCAGCACAAGCAGGAACTATGGCTACACCTTC
TRBV4-1,TRBD2,TRBJ2-7,.,CASSQDQREPYEQYF,TGCGCCAGCAGCCAAGATCAGCGGGAGCCCTACGAGCAGTACTTC
TRBV6-5,.,TRBJ2-1,.,CASSYSQKNEQFF,TGTGCCAGCAGTTACAGCCAAAAAAATGAGCAGTTCTTC
TRBV28,TRBD1,TRBJ2-5,.,CASGDRSGLETQYF,TGTGCCAGCGGGGACAGGTCGGGACTAGAGACCCAGTACTTC
TRBV12-3/TRBV12-4,TRBD2,TRBJ2-1,.,CASTREGNNEQFF,TGTGCCAGCACCCGGGAGGGAAACAATGAGCAGTTCTTC
TRBV30,.,TRBJ2-2,.,CAWKGLGNTGELFF,TGTGCCTGGAAGGGGCTGGGAAACACCGGGGAGCTGTTTTTT
TRBV7-9,.,TRBJ1-2,.,CASRRGTYGYTF,TGTGCCAGCAGGCGAGGGACCTATGGCTACACCTTC
TRBV6-5,.,TRBJ2-7,.,CASSYEGVGYEQYF,TGTGCCAGCAGTTACGAGGGAGTTGGTTACGAGCAGTACTTC
TRBV18,TRBD2,TRBJ2-7,.,CASSPSGAYEQYF,TGTGCCAGCTCACCGAGCGGGGCGTACGAGCAGTACTTC
TRBV11-2,.,TRBJ2-7,.,CASSPERIEQYF,TGTGCCAGCAGCCCTGAGAGGATCGAGCAGTACTTC
TRBV3-1/TRBV3-2,TRBD1,TRBJ1-4,.,CASSPTGGEKLFF,TGTGCCAGCAGCCCGACAGGGGGTGAAAAACTGTTTTTT
TRBV28,TRBD2,TRBJ2-3,.,CASKSDSGTSTDTQYF,TGTGCCAGCAAATCAGATAGCGGGACTAGCACAGATACGCAGTATTTT
TRBV5-4,TRBD2,TRBJ2-7,.,CASSPRRSGGDEQYF,TGTGCCAGCAGCCCGAGGAGGTCGGGGGGTGACGAGCAGTACTTC
TRBV19,.,TRBJ1-5,.,CASGAPTQHQPQHF,TGTGCCAGTGGGGCCCCGACCCAACATCAGCCCCAGCATTTT
TRBV7-3,.,TRBJ2-2,.,CASSQSGFGELFF,TGTGCCAGCAGTCAAAGTGGGTTCGGGGAGCTGTTTTTT
TRBV11-2,.,TRBJ1-1,.,CATEAGNTEAFF,TGTGCCACAGAGGCGGGGAACACTGAAGCTTTCTTT
TRBV9,.,TRBJ1-4,.,CASSVGALSEKLFF,TGTGCCAGCAGCGTAGGGGCGCTCTCTGAAAAACTGTTTTTT
TRBV3-1/TRBV3-2,.,TRBJ1-2,.,CASSQGYGYTF,TGTGCCAGCAGCCAGGGGTACGGCTACACCTTC
TRBV6-6,.,TRBJ2-7,.,CASSYSRVSYEQYF,TGTGCCAGCAGTTACTCGCGGGTTTCCTACGAGCAGTACTTC
TRBV2,.,TRBJ1-1,.,CASQAGTEAFF,TGTGCCAGCCAGGCAGGGACTGAAGCTTTCTTT
TRBV14,.,TRBJ1-4,.,CASSPPREGGREKLFF,TGTGCCAGCAGCCCCCCCCGAGAGGGGGGAAGGGAAAAACTGTTTTTT
TRBV5-5,TRBD1,TRBJ1-2,.,CASLTGGDYGYTF,TGTGCCAGTTTAACAGGGGGCGACTATGGCTACACCTTC
TRBV27,TRBD1,TRBJ1-2,.,CASRKQGARRGYTF,TGTGCCAGCAGGAAACAGGGGGCGCGTCGTGGCTACACCTTC
TRBV4-2,TRBD2,TRBJ2-1,.,CASSQDYAGGAPFF,TGTGCCAGCAGCCAAGATTACGCGGGGGGCGCCCCGTTCTTC
TRBV27,.,TRBJ1-1,.,CASSSVGGDTEAFF,TGTGCCAGCAGTTCGGTGGGGGGAGACACTGAAGCTTTCTTT
TRBV7-2,.,TRBJ1-6,.,CASSSRGGQDSPLHF,TGTGCCAGCAGCTCAAGGGGAGGGCAGGATTCACCCCTCCACTTT
TRBV19,.,TRBJ1-1,.,CASSIGRGEAFF,TGTGCCAGTAGTATAGGTAGGGGAGAAGCTTTCTTT
TRBV18,TRBD1,TRBJ1-5,once,CASSQETGSGQPQHF,TGTGCCAGCTCCCAAGAGACAGGGAGTGGGCAGCCCCAGCATTTT
TRBV19,TRBD1,TRBJ2-7,few,CASTRGTGQPYEQYF,TGTGCCAGTACTAGAGGGACGGGACAGCCCTACGAGCAGTACTTC
TRBV7-9,.,TRBJ2-5,.,CASSSAGRRGETQYF,TGTGCCAGCAGCTCCGCGGGACGGCGAGGGGAGACCCAGTACTTC
TRBV30,.,TRBJ1-4,.,CAWSVIAGPTNEKLFF,TGTGCCTGGAGTGTTATTGCCGGGCCGACTAATGAAAAACTGTTTTTT
TRBV5-5,TRBD1,TRBJ2-7,.,CASSLSTGVQYEQYF,TGTGCCAGCAGCTTGTCTACAGGGGTGCAGTACGAGCAGTACTTC
TRBV7-2,TRBD1,TRBJ1-2,few,CASSPVPGQGNYGYTF,TGTGCCAGCAGCCCTGTCCCGGGACAGGGTAACTATGGCTACACCTTC
TRBV6-6,TRBD2,TRBJ2-5,.,CASTLGLAEETQYF,TGTGCCAGCACCCTGGGACTAGCGGAAGAGACCCAGTACTTC
TRBV6-6,.,TRBJ1-1,once,CASSYTATEAFF,TGTGCCAGCAGTTACACGGCCACTGAAGCTTTCTTT
TRBV27,.,TRBJ2-6,.,CASSLWVSTSGANVLTF,TGTGCCAGCAGTTTATGGGTTTCGACCTCTGGGGCCAACGTCCTGACTTTC
TRBV7-9,.,TRBJ2-3,.,CASSLKVTDTQYF,TGTGCCAGCAGCTTGAAGGTCACAGATACGCAGTATTTT
TRBV2,.,TRBJ2-7,.,CASTPGPYEQYF,TGTGCCAGCACTCCGGGACCCTACGAGCAGTACTTC
TRBV28,TRBD1,TRBJ1-2,.,CASSNLNSLRGRGLYGYTF,TGTGCCAGCAGTAACTTAAACTCTCTCAGGGGGCGAGGGCTCTATGGCTACACCTTC
TRBV28,.,TRBJ1-6,.,CATQAGHGRMPLHF,TGTGCCACCCAGGCGGGACACGGAAGAATGCCCCTCCACTTT